These 20 T cell receptor beta chains originate from one sample sequenced in a study of a mutant IDH1 vaccine in newly diagnosed glioma. The assay was immunoSEQ multiplex PCR, and TCRdb's table has in-frame clones only and misses some. Of approximately 52,000 clones in the sample, roughly 72% are singletons; the top ten hold 4.9%. Regarding time point: week 47, end of study. Alongside topical imiquimod, each dose of vaccine comprised 300 ug of mutant IDH1 20-mer peptide. Which antigens these TCRs recognize remains unknown. The sample consisted of PBMCs, taken from a glioma patient whose treatment included an IDH1 peptide vaccine. All receptors come from a woman aged 40 to 55 with glioma. Some clones in this sample may be carry-over from other donors' samples.

V and J are TRBV29-1 and TRBJ1-2; tentatively, D is TRBD1 (5 bases). This CDR3 has 14 amino acids. V gave up 2 bases and J gave up 8 bases, with 18 bases separating them. Germline V gene sequence: CDR1 SQVTM, CDR2 ANQGSEA. The CDR3 DNA follows: TGCAGCGTTGAATCCCTAACGGGGCTGGGAGGCTACACCTTC. Its translation: CSVESLTGLGGYTF. Based on the CDR3 plus reference TRBV29-1 and TRBJ1-2, the full variable domain is SAVISQKPSRDICQRGTSLTIQCQVDSQVTMMFWYRQQPGQSLTLIATANQGSEATYESGFVIDKFPISRPNLTFSTLTVSNMSPEDSSIYLCSVESLTGLGGYTFGSGTRLTVV.

V and J are TRBV9 and TRBJ1-1; D gene ambiguous. V shed 0 bases and J shed 7 bases, with 7 bases lying between them. Germline V gives CDR1 SGDLS, CDR2 YYNGEE. The CDR3 runs to 12 residues. The CDR3 nucleotides are TGTGCCAGCAGCGTAGGGGTCGGTGAAGCTTTCTTT. Translating gives CASSVGVGEAFF. The complete variable domain, with remaining parts taken from reference TRBV9 and TRBJ1-1, reads DSGVTQTPKHLITATGQRVTLRCSPRSGDLSVYWYQQSLDQGLQFLIQYYNGEERAKGNILERFSAQQFPDLHSELNLSSLELGDSALYFCASSVGVGEAFFGQGTRLTVV.

This sequence joins TRBV6-1 and TRBJ1-6; 10 nucleotides align to TRBD1. CDR1 is MNHNS and CDR2 is SASEGT in the germline V gene. With 2 bases clipped from V and 8 bases from J, the junction kept 12 bases outside the gene matches. CDR3 length equals 18 residues. CDR3: CASSEWEWDRGLYSPLHF. The DNA of the CDR3 is TGTGCCAGCAGTGAATGGGAATGGGACAGGGGCTTGTATTCACCCCTCCACTTT.

This clone turned up a few times. The chain is built from TRBV27 and TRBJ1-1; maybe TRBD1 (6 bases). V lost 5 bases and J lost 1, with 14 bases in between. CDR3 size: 15 residues. Germline loops: CDR1 MNHEY, CDR2 SMNVEV (reference sequence). The CDR3 region has the DNA TGTGCCAGCAGTCCGTATAGGGGGACGAACACTGAAGCTTTCTTT. It translates to CASSPYRGTNTEAFF.

The chain combines TRBV6-1 with TRBJ1-3, with no clear D. The V and J ends lost 4 bases and 4 bases respectively, with 8 bases between them. The CDR3 runs to 13 residues. Germline assignment: CDR1 MNHNS and CDR2 SASEGT. CDR3 in DNA: TGTGCCAGCAGTGGGTCGAGGGGAAACACCATATATTTT. This codes for CASSGSRGNTIYF.

V is TRBV14 and J is TRBJ2-7; the match to TRBD1 covers 7 bases. The length of the CDR3 is 16 residues. CDR1 SGHDN and CDR2 FVKESK come from the germline V gene. After removal of 1 base from V and 3 bases from J, the junction contained 9 bases not matched to a gene. The CDR3 loop is CASSQGKTGALYEQYF. CDR3 DNA sequence: TGTGCCAGCAGCCAAGGCAAAACAGGGGCCCTCTACGAGCAGTACTTC.

The J gene is TRBJ1-1, the V gene TRBV6-5; 8 bases map to TRBD1. This CDR3 has 11 residues. The germline V gene has CDR1 MNHEY and CDR2 SVGAGI. Trimming at V came to 6 bases and at J to 8 bases, leaving 2 bases not matched to a gene. CDR3 amino acids: CASRRQGEAFF. The CDR3 DNA sequence: TGTGCCAGCAGGAGACAGGGGGAAGCTTTCTTT.

This rearrangement joins TRBV7-2 to TRBJ2-7; the D call may be TRBD1 or TRBD2 (5 bases each). Trimming removed 1 base from V and 2 bases from J, with 9 bases in between. CDR3 length equals 14 residues. Germline V CDR1 and CDR2: SGHTA, FQGNSA. The DNA of the CDR3 is TGTGCCAGCAGCTTAGAGGGACGTACCTACGAGCAGTACTTC. This gives the protein CASSLEGRTYEQYF.

This chain connects TRBV5-4 to TRBJ1-2; 9 bases align to TRBD1. The CDR3 is made up of 15 amino acids. V was clipped by 4 bases and J by 3 bases; unmatched bases: 7. Per the germline V gene, CDR1 is SGHNT and CDR2 is YYREEE (reference sequence). The CDR3 loop reads CASSTGTGKDYGYTF. The CDR3 DNA is TGTGCCAGCAGCACCGGGACAGGGAAAGACTATGGCTACACCTTC.

The genes are TRBV5-5 and TRBJ1-1, with D tentatively TRBD1 (6 bases). V shed 3 bases and J shed 4 bases, with 16 bases lying between them. CDR1 is SGHKS, CDR2 YYEKEE, per germline (reference sequence). The length of the CDR3 is 15 residues. CDR3 coding DNA: TGTGCCAGCAGCTCCCCATGGGGGGCGGTCACTGAAGCTTTCTTT. Protein product: CASSSPWGAVTEAFF.

The chain has TRBV23-1 and TRBJ1-6; the D is unclear. TRBV23-1 has ORF status, its function being uncertain. Trimming removed 8 bases from V and 8 bases from J, with 13 bases in between. This CDR3 is 13 amino acids long. The CDR3 DNA reads as TGCGCCAGCTATATCAAGGACGATTCACCCCTCCACTTT. Amino acids: CASYIKDDSPLHF.

The chain carries TRBV10-2 and TRBJ1-6, with D tentatively TRBD1 (5 bases). Germline V gives CDR1 WSHSY, CDR2 SAAADI. The CDR3 spans 14 residues. V was trimmed by 2 bases and J by 7 bases, leaving 9 bases between them. The CDR3 nucleotides read TGCGCCAGCAGTGAGACAGGCCCCAATTCACCCCTCCACTTT. Encoded protein: CASSETGPNSPLHF.

This chain links TRBV9 with TRBJ2-3; the match to TRBD2 covers 7 bases. Germline CDR1 and CDR2: SGDLS and YYNGEE. This CDR3 region has 16 residues. The V segment lost 4 bases and the J segment 2 bases; nucleotides outside the gene matches: 10. The CDR3 loop is CASSPMVQRDTDTQYF. The CDR3 bases are TGTGCCAGCAGCCCCATGGTGCAGCGGGACACAGATACGCAGTATTTT.

The chain recombines TRBV7-2 with TRBJ1-1; 8 bases line up with TRBD1. V was clipped by 4 bases and J by 3 bases; unmatched bases: 7. Per the germline V gene, CDR1 is SGHTA and CDR2 is FQGNSA. This CDR3 has 15 residues. CDR3 region: CASSSYRGGYTEAFF. For the CDR3, the DNA is TGTGCCAGCAGCTCTTACAGGGGGGGTTACACTGAAGCTTTCTTT.

The rearrangement joins TRBV27 to TRBJ2-1; TRBD2 aligns across 13 bases. The germline V gene encodes CDR1 MNHEY and CDR2 SMNVEV (reference sequence). This CDR3 is 18 amino acids long. J gave up 2 bases and V 0 bases, and 4 bases lay outside the gene matches. The chain's CDR3 is CASSLSRTSGGAYNEQFF. The DNA of the CDR3 is TGTGCCAGCAGTTTATCCCGGACTAGCGGGGGAGCCTACAATGAGCAGTTCTTC.

The rearrangement joins TRBV9 to TRBJ2-1; D may be TRBD1 (6 bases). Between the trimmed V and J ends, which lost 4 bases and 0 bases, there was a span of 11 bases. Germline-derived CDR1 and CDR2 are SGDLS and YYNGEE. The CDR3 runs to 15 residues. CDR3 sequence (DNA): TGTGCCAGCAGCCAAACAGGGATCTCCTACAATGAGCAGTTCTTC. This translates into CASSQTGISYNEQFF.

The gene calls are TRBV7-9 and TRBJ1-2, with 9 bases aligning to TRBD1. Unmatched junction bases numbered 19, after V lost 4 bases and J lost 4 bases. The CDR3 is made up of 19 amino acids. Germline V gives CDR1 SEHNR, CDR2 FQNEAQ (reference sequence). The CDR3 sequence is CASSSSRFGTGSLIYGYTF. CDR3 sequence (DNA): TGTGCCAGCAGCTCATCCCGGTTTGGGACAGGGAGCCTCATCTATGGCTACACCTTC. Filled out from reference TRBV7-9 and TRBJ1-2, the complete variable domain reads DTGVSQNPRHKITKRGQNVTFRCDPISEHNRLYWYRQTLGQGPEFLTYFQNEAQLEKSRLLSDRFSAERPKGSFSTLEIQRTEQGDSAMYLCASSSSRFGTGSLIYGYTFGSGTRLTVV.

V gene TRBV7-9 combines with J gene TRBJ2-3, with D perhaps TRBD1 or TRBD2 (5 bases each). The V end lost 1 base, the J end lost 2 bases, and 13 bases lay between the germline ends. Germline V CDR1 and CDR2: SEHNR, FQNEAQ (reference sequence). This CDR3 spans 16 amino acids. CDR3 bases: TGTGCCAGCAGCTTAGACGGGGCGACCACCACAGATACGCAGTATTTT. Translating gives CASSLDGATTTDTQYF.

The chain employs TRBV14 and TRBJ2-2, with a tentative D call TRBD2 (5 bases). Per the germline V gene, CDR1 is SGHDN and CDR2 is FVKESK. V was shortened by 0 bases and J by 0 bases, with 26 bases between the two germline ends. This CDR3 is built from 22 residues. The DNA of the CDR3 is TGTGCCAGCAGCCAAGATCTATCCGGGAACGGCTTTTTAGCCGCGAACACCGGGGAGCTGTTTTTT. The encoded protein is CASSQDLSGNGFLAANTGELFF.

The rearrangement links TRBV6-5 to TRBJ2-7; no clear D. The CDR3 has 12 residues. Germline assignment: CDR1 MNHEY and CDR2 SVGAGI. Trimming stripped 6 bases from V and 4 bases from J, with 10 bases between. The CDR3 bases are TGTGCCAGCAGCATTCAAGGGTACGAGCAGTACTTC. Amino acid sequence: CASSIQGYEQYF.